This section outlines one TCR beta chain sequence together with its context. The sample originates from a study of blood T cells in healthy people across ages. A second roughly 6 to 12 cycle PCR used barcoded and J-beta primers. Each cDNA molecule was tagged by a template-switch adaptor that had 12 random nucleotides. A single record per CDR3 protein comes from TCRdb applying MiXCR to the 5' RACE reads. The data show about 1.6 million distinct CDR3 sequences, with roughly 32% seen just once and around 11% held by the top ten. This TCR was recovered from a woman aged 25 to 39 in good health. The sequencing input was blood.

The CDR3 bases are TGTGCCAGCAGCTTAATGACAGGAATTAATTCACCCCTCCACTTT. As protein: CASSLMTGINSPLHF. The chain recombines TRBV7-2 with TRBJ1-6; D may be TRBD1 (6 bases). In germline, CDR1 is SGHTA, CDR2 FQGNSA. This CDR3 contains 15 residues. V was cut by 2 bases and J by 6 bases, with 11 bases left in between. Looking up the rest from reference TRBV7-2 and TRBJ1-6 gives the full variable domain: GAGVSQSPSNKVTEKGKDVELRCDPISGHTALYWYRQSLGQGLEFLIYFQGNSAPDKSGLPSDRFSAERTGGSVSTLTIQRTQQEDSAVYLCASSLMTGINSPLHFGNGTRLTVT.